These 14 T cell receptor beta chains were all obtained from the same sample, sequenced in a study of cytomegalovirus exposure and HLA in healthy donors. PCR involved 60 Vbeta and 13 Jbeta primers. Only in-frame clones appear in the TCRdb table, and some are missing; sequencing was by immunoSEQ multiplex PCR. The ten top clones account for around 1.5%, within a sample of 150,000 or so clones. Sequencing was performed on PBMCs. These receptor sequences come from a woman aged 45-65 years in good health and CMV-seronegative.

The V call is TRBV7-2, the J call TRBJ1-1; D not resolved. Germline CDR1 is SGHTA and CDR2 is FQGNSA. There are 14 residues in the CDR3. Trimming took off 2 bases at V and 0 bases at J, with 7 bases between the two ends. CDR3 sequence: CASSLLGVNTEAFF. The CDR3 DNA follows: TGTGCCAGCAGCTTACTCGGGGTGAACACTGAAGCTTTCTTT.

The chain has TRBV19 and TRBJ2-2, with a weak D call TRBD2 (5 bases). The ends were cut back, 4 bases at V and 1 base at J, with 13 bases in the middle. This CDR3 comprises 16 residues. From germline, CDR1 is LNHDA and CDR2 SQIVND (reference sequence). The CDR3: CASSTLEGVNTGELFF. DNA of the CDR3: TGTGCCAGTAGTACCCTAGAGGGAGTGAACACCGGGGAGCTGTTTTTT. The entire variable domain, with the rest obtained from reference TRBV19 and TRBJ2-2, is as follows: DGGITQSPKYLFRKEGQNVTLSCEQNLNHDAMYWYRQDPGQGLRLIYYSQIVNDFQKGDIAEGYSVSREKKESFPLTVTSAQKNPTAFYLCASSTLEGVNTGELFFGEGSRLTVL.

The V gene is TRBV27, the J gene TRBJ2-7, with 9 bases aligning to TRBD2. V lost 5 bases to trimming and J lost 6 bases; unmatched junction nucleotides: 8. This CDR3 contains 14 residues. Germline loops: CDR1 MNHEY, CDR2 SMNVEV (reference sequence). The CDR3 region has the DNA TGTGCCAGCAGTGTGCTTAGCGGGAGACCCGAGCAGTACTTC. This gives the protein CASSVLSGRPEQYF.

V and J are TRBV28 and TRBJ1-5; D unresolved. V lost 7 bases and J lost 0, with 4 bases in between. CDR1 MDHEN and CDR2 SYDVKM come from the germline V gene. This CDR3 is built from 12 residues. The CDR3 DNA follows: TGTGCCAGCAATCGTAGCAATCAGCCCCAGCATTTT. This codes for CASNRSNQPQHF.

This chain uses TRBV18 with TRBJ1-2; D remains unclear. The CDR3 length is 14 residues. V was trimmed by 6 bases and J by 7 bases, leaving 18 bases between them. CDR1 is KGHSH, CDR2 LQKENI, per germline. CDR3 nucleotide sequence: TGTGCCAGCTCCCCTCCTGAGAGGGTAGGTGGCTACACCTTC. Protein product: CASSPPERVGGYTF.

The chain has TRBV2 and TRBJ2-7; 7 nucleotides match TRBD2. J gave up 3 bases and V 7 bases, and 6 bases lay outside the gene matches. The germline CDR1 and CDR2 sequences are SNHLY and FYNNEI. CDR3 length equals 13 residues. CDR3 bases: TGTGCCAGCACAGCGGGGAGTTACTACGAGCAGTACTTC. Translating it yields CASTAGSYYEQYF.

The chain links TRBV7-2 to TRBJ2-5; the D is unclear. CDR1 SGHTA and CDR2 FQGNSA come from the germline V gene. V lost 5 bases and J lost 5, with 9 bases in between. This CDR3 has 12 amino acids. The CDR3 is CASSQSGETQYF. The CDR3 DNA is TGTGCCAGCAGCCAATCGGGTGAGACCCAGTACTTC. The full variable domain, its missing parts supplied by reference TRBV7-2 and TRBJ2-5, is GAGVSQSPSNKVTEKGKDVELRCDPISGHTALYWYRQSLGQGLEFLIYFQGNSAPDKSGLPSDRFSAERTGGSVSTLTIQRTQQEDSAVYLCASSQSGETQYFGPGTRLLVL.

J is TRBJ2-1 and V is TRBV30; weak D call: TRBD2 (6 bases). Germline lookup yields CDR1 GTSNPN and CDR2 SVGIG (reference sequence). This CDR3 is built from 15 residues. V lost 4 bases to trimming and J lost 2 bases, with 15 bases between them. The CDR3 is CAWTRASDPYNEQFF. The CDR3 DNA sequence: TGTGCCTGGACGCGGGCTAGCGACCCCTACAATGAGCAGTTCTTC.

The gene calls are TRBV7-8 and TRBJ2-7; perhaps TRBD2 as D (6 bases). There are 14 residues in the CDR3. V lost 1 base, J lost 7 bases, and 14 bases lay in between. In germline, CDR1 is SGHVS, CDR2 FQNEAQ. CDR3: CASSLGRGRGEQYF. In DNA form, the CDR3 reads TGTGCCAGCAGCTTAGGGCGGGGCCGGGGGGAGCAGTACTTC.

The V gene is TRBV9, the J gene TRBJ2-6; the match to TRBD1 covers 10 bases. Germline CDR1 and CDR2: SGDLS and YYNGEE. This CDR3 spans 18 amino acids. J lost 1 base, V lost 4 bases, and 8 bases had no gene match. CDR3 loop: CASSPRTGGLSGANVLTF. Here the CDR3 DNA reads TGTGCCAGCAGCCCCCGGACAGGGGGGTTGTCTGGGGCCAACGTCCTGACTTTC.

V and J are TRBV13 and TRBJ2-1; TRBD2 agrees at 15 bases. Germline values: CDR1 PRHDT, CDR2 FYEKMQ (reference sequence). V was pared by 4 bases and J by 10 bases, with 8 bases of the junction left unmatched. The CDR3 has 16 amino acids. CDR3 sequence (DNA): TGTGCCAGCAGCTCACAAGGAGGACTAGCGGGGGGGGAGCAGTTCTTC. Encoded protein: CASSSQGGLAGGEQFF. Variable domain in full (rest from reference TRBV13 and TRBJ2-1): AAGVIQSPRHLIKEKRETATLKCYPIPRHDTVYWYQQGPGQDPQFLISFYEKMQSDKGSIPDRFSAQQFSDYHSELNMSSLELGDSALYFCASSSQGGLAGGEQFFGPGTRLTVL.

The V and J genes are TRBV11-2 and TRBJ2-3, with 15 bases identical to TRBD2. The CDR3 has 17 amino acids. Trimming took 5 bases from V and 5 from J; bases not matched to a gene: 8. Looked up from germline, CDR1 is SGHAT and CDR2 is FQNNGV. CDR3 coding DNA: TGTGCCAGCAGCATCGGACTAGCGGGAGGGCCTGAAGATACGCAGTATTTT. Protein sequence: CASSIGLAGGPEDTQYF.

V and J are TRBV4-3 and TRBJ2-3; D unclear. CDR1 and CDR2 (germline): LGHNA, YSLEER. This CDR3 region has 17 residues. V was cut by 0 bases and J by 1 base, with 14 bases left in between. The CDR3 DNA reads as TGCGCCAGCAGCCAAGATAGAGCCCCCCGGGGCACAGATACGCAGTATTTT. This codes for CASSQDRAPRGTDTQYF.

The rearrangement links TRBV14 to TRBJ1-3; 7 nucleotides agree with TRBD1. In germline, CDR1 is SGHDN, CDR2 FVKESK. Losses at the gene ends were 3 bases for V and 0 bases for J; bases not matched to a gene: 5. The CDR3 length is 16 residues. The CDR3 spells CASSQGQFFSGNTIYF. The CDR3 DNA sequence: TGTGCCAGCAGCCAGGGACAGTTCTTCTCTGGAAACACCATATATTTT.